The entry that follows covers one TCR beta chain sequence. As yet, its antigen is unknown. The data stem from a study of cytomegalovirus exposure and HLA in healthy donors. Overall study: Researchers previously reported finding just under 120 million unique TCR beta sequences from some 180 million T cells. Overall study results and limits: Accurate HLA-A and HLA-B prediction from TCR beta sequences was reported for most subjects.

Vbeta (60) and Jbeta (13) primers were used in the PCR. Repertoires were generated with immunoSEQ multiplex PCR, while TCRdb's copy carries only in-frame clones and drops some. The sample lists tens of thousands of clones; 75% to 80% were seen once. V lost 6 bases and J lost 7, with 25 bases in between. The germline gives CDR1 LNHDA, CDR2 SQIVND (reference sequence). This CDR3 is built from 16 residues. What was sequenced was PBMCs. V usage is TRBV19 and J usage is TRBJ2-7, with D maybe TRBD1 (6 bases). This clonotype was obtained from a woman in her thirties or forties in good health and CMV-seropositive. The CDR3 here is CASSRFEGVIAGEQYF. The DNA for the CDR3 is TGTGCCAGTAGCCGTTTCGAGGGGGTGATCGCCGGAGAGCAGTACTTC. The full variable domain, with the rest looked up from reference TRBV19 and TRBJ2-7, is DGGITQSPKYLFRKEGQNVTLSCEQNLNHDAMYWYRQDPGQGLRLIYYSQIVNDFQKGDIAEGYSVSREKKESFPLTVTSAQKNPTAFYLCASSRFEGVIAGEQYFGPGTRLTVT.